This record covers a single T cell receptor beta chain. Its target is not known. Each patient experienced a relapse that followed autologous stem cell transplantation, and brentuximab vedotin exposure varied. This sample stems from a study of PD-1 blockade in classical Hodgkin lymphoma. Study-wide results and caveats: CD4+ TCR diversity, unlike CD8+, rose significantly by C4D1.

Sequencing was performed with immunoSEQ multiplex PCR; in TCRdb, only in-frame clones are kept and a portion is missing. The table includes 9,500 to 10,000 clones, 80% to 95% detected once. V was cut by 0 bases and J by 5 bases, with 5 bases left in between. Looked up from germline, CDR1 is SEHNR and CDR2 is FQNEAQ (reference sequence). This CDR3 spans 12 amino acids. The chain links TRBV7-9 to TRBJ2-7; unclear D gene. This receptor was obtained from a human donor with classical Hodgkin lymphoma. Source: peripheral blood mononuclear cells (PBMCs), taken at baseline. The CDR3 here is CASSLAGDEQYF. The CDR3 DNA sequence: TGTGCCAGCAGCTTAGCTGGGGACGAGCAGTACTTC.